This TCR beta chain was observed in a study of blood T cell repertoires in COVID-19. Under the authors' procedure: Amplification with reference gene primers provided the estimates of nucleated cell counts. Clones were sequenced by immunoSEQ multiplex PCR, and TCRdb holds only the in-frame ones, with some missing. V, J and clone size were drawn from that table, and D and trimming were deduced from the DNA. The table includes around 60,000 clones, around 80% detected once. This CDR3 has 16 amino acids. Germline CDR1 SGHNT, CDR2 YENEEA. V lost 1 base, J lost 5 bases, and 4 bases stayed unmatched. The chain combines TRBV11-3 with TRBJ2-1, with 11 positions matching TRBD1. The specimen was peripheral blood. The origin of this receptor is a man aged 55 to 70 with acute or convalescent COVID-19. The chain's CDR3 is CASSLGGTGGNNEQFF. In DNA, the CDR3 is TGTGCCAGCAGCTTAGGGGGGACAGGGGGGAACAATGAGCAGTTCTTC.